Included here is one TCR beta chain sequence, with context. The clone's antigen remains unknown. No qualities accompany the bases; no much larger clone lies one base away. Each collaborating institution followed its own protocols to collect whole blood in K2EDTA tubes. For TCRbeta analysis, collaborators shipped samples as frozen whole blood, isolated PBMCs, or DNA extracted from either of those sample types. TCRbeta CDR3 regions were amplified from genomic DNA by means of the immunoSEQ Assay, a bias-controlled multiplex PCR. Regarding the original processing steps: Nucleated cell counts per sample were estimated from amplification of reference gene primers within the assay. To quantify the absolute abundance of each unique TCRbeta CDR3 rearrangement, sequence reads were collapsed and filtered. Productive Simpson clonality was computed per sample as the square root of Simpson's diversity index over productive rearrangements. TCRdb carries this immuneACCESS record with in-frame sequences only. Its versions omit some clonotypes, under half of them owing to an unresolved V gene in the studies checked, with the rest unexplained. V, J and clone size derive from that table, while D and trimming were established from the DNA sequence. The sample yields about 20,000 clones; 85% to 90% were counted once. The top ten clonotypes cover about 4% of the sample.

This specimen comes from a study of blood T cell repertoires in COVID-19 (dated by TCRdb to the early 2020s). General notes on the study: The collaborator samples originated in the United States, Italy and Spain and spanned the acute and convalescent phases of COVID-19. The material from the prospective study consisted of cDNA or gDNA derived from T cells, B-cell-depleted T cells, or PBMCs. The sample metadata nearly always contained a de-identified subject ID, COVID-19 status, age in years and sex. Where available, HLA class I and class II types were obtained from metadata supplied by the sample provider rather than from assay-based typing. The dataset comprised deeply sampled blood TCRbeta repertoires from subjects exposed to, actively infected with, or recovered from COVID-19. The repertoires were released in a freely available public database meant as a resource for research on the immune response to SARS-CoV-2. Samples were obtained from the ongoing ImmuneRACE study (first 160 participants) and from 1,254 subjects provided by 6 global collaborators.

Beyond this particular receptor, the publication reports: The quantity of clinical and demographic metadata differed by source and by participant and was supplied without curation.

The TCR was taken from a man aged 45-60 years with active COVID-19. The sample was peripheral blood.

The DNA sequence is given as TGTGCCAGCAGCTTTGAGGGGGTGCTATATTATGGCTACACCTTC. Protein translation: CASSFEGVLYYGYTF. This receptor chain uses TRBV5-6 and TRBJ1-2, and possibly TRBD1, on 6 matching bases. CDR1 and CDR2 are drawn from the germline V gene: SGHDT, YYEEEE. The CDR3 sequence holds 15 residues, the cysteine and phenylalanine included. The CDR3 DNA has 45 bases and is translated from base 1. V drops 2 bases and J drops 5 bases, leaving 16 bases in between.